The 23 T cell receptor beta chains presented below share a single source sample, sequenced in a study of blood T cell repertoires in COVID-19. TCRdb's table, derived via immunoSEQ multiplex PCR, lists solely in-frame clones and lacks some. The sample holds approximately 97,000 clones, about 72% seen once. Sequenced material: peripheral blood. All receptors come from a man aged 55 to 70 with active or convalescent COVID-19.

The chain employs TRBV11-3 and TRBJ2-7; 8 nucleotides agree with TRBD1. This CDR3 region has 14 residues. Germline CDR1 reads SGHNT; CDR2 reads YENEEA. The trim removed 6 bases at V and 0 bases at J, leaving 4 bases unmatched. The CDR3 spells CASSLGTGSYEQYF. The CDR3 DNA reads as TGTGCCAGCAGTCTCGGGACAGGCTCCTACGAGCAGTACTTC.

The V gene is TRBV7-2, the J gene TRBJ1-1; no reliable D call. Germline loops: CDR1 SGHTA, CDR2 FQGNSA. The CDR3 runs 15 residues. V was cut by 0 bases and J by 0 bases, with 8 bases left in between. In DNA, the CDR3 is TGTGCCAGCAGCTTAGCTCGGTTTATGAACACTGAAGCTTTCTTT. Its translation: CASSLARFMNTEAFF.

The rearrangement joins TRBV5-3 to TRBJ1-1, with TRBD1 matching over 11 bases. TRBV5-3 is recorded as an ORF, its role being uncertain. This CDR3 region has 20 residues. The J segment lost 0 bases and the V segment lost 0 bases, leaving 13 bases of the junction unmatched. The CDR3 sequence: CARSLVVGQGAFLVNTEAFF. The CDR3 bases are TGTGCCAGAAGCTTGGTAGTCGGACAGGGGGCTTTTTTAGTGAACACTGAAGCTTTCTTT.

The chain is built from TRBV29-1 and TRBJ1-1; 8 bases line up with TRBD1. Germline-derived CDR1 and CDR2 are SQVTM and ANQGSEA. There are 15 residues in the CDR3. J lost 4 bases, V lost 6 bases, and 13 bases had no gene match. CDR3 residues: CSVQAGGLVGTEAFF. CDR3 nucleotides: TGCAGCGTGCAGGCAGGGGGCTTAGTTGGCACTGAAGCTTTCTTT.

The chain recombines TRBV9 with TRBJ1-1, with 8 bases identical to TRBD1. This CDR3 contains 15 residues. CDR1 and CDR2 (germline): SGDLS, YYNGEE. V lost 4 bases, J lost 0 bases, and 5 bases stayed unmatched. CDR3 region: CASSPQGAVNTEAFF. The CDR3 coding sequence is TGTGCCAGCAGCCCGCAGGGGGCGGTGAACACTGAAGCTTTCTTT.

The V and J genes are TRBV6-5 and TRBJ1-3, with TRBD1 identical over 9 bases. The CDR3 totals 16 residues. V lost 4 bases to trimming and J lost 0 bases; unmatched junction nucleotides: 4. The germline V gene has CDR1 MNHEY and CDR2 SVGAGI. CDR3 amino acids: CASSSGQGSSGNTIYF. As DNA, the CDR3 is TGTGCCAGCAGTTCGGGACAGGGAAGCTCTGGAAACACCATATATTTT.

The rearrangement uses TRBV27 and TRBJ2-1; 11 bases agree with TRBD2. CDR1 and CDR2 (germline): MNHEY, SMNVEV (reference sequence). CDR3 length equals 15 residues. V gave up 6 bases and J gave up 9 bases; unmatched junction bases: 10. The CDR3 DNA follows: TGTGCCAGCAGGGTGGGACTAGCGGTCTACGGTGAGCAGTTCTTC. It codes for CASRVGLAVYGEQFF.

This clone has only one observation. CDR3 amino acids: CASRPYSRSGELFF. The CDR3 DNA reads as TGTGCCAGCAGGCCGTACAGCCGCTCCGGGGAGCTGTTTTTT. The chain links TRBV28 to TRBJ2-2, with D unclear. Germline V gives CDR1 MDHEN, CDR2 SYDVKM. The CDR3 extends over 14 amino acids. Trimming shortened V by 6 bases and J by 6 bases, and 14 bases separated the two germline ends. The complete variable domain, with remaining parts taken from reference TRBV28 and TRBJ2-2, reads DVKVTQSSRYLVKRTGEKVFLECVQDMDHENMFWYRQDPGLGLRLIYFSYDVKMKEKGDIPEGYSVSREKKERFSLILESASTNQTSMYLCASRPYSRSGELFFGEGSRLTVL.

The CDR3 protein is CASSLERLANRFF. CDR3 sequence (DNA): TGTGCCAGCAGCTTAGAGAGACTAGCGAATCGGTTCTTC. This chain joins TRBV7-2 and TRBJ2-1; 8 bases line up with TRBD2. CDR3 length: 13 residues. V gave up 1 base and J gave up 15 bases; unmatched junction bases: 8. The germline V gene has CDR1 SGHTA and CDR2 FQGNSA. Full variable domain (rest looked up from reference TRBV7-2 and TRBJ2-1): GAGVSQSPSNKVTEKGKDVELRCDPISGHTALYWYRQSLGQGLEFLIYFQGNSAPDKSGLPSDRFSAERTGGSVSTLTIQRTQQEDSAVYLCASSLERLANRFFGPGTRLTVL.

This chain connects TRBV12-5 to TRBJ2-5; 10 bases line up with TRBD2. Germline V gene lookup returns CDR1 LGHNT and CDR2 FRNRAP. This CDR3 comprises 16 residues. J was trimmed by 2 bases and V by 5 bases; bases with no gene match: 8. The CDR3 sequence is CASGPGTSVKQETQYF. The CDR3 DNA reads TGTGCTAGTGGTCCCGGGACTAGCGTGAAACAAGAGACCCAGTACTTC.

J is TRBJ2-5 and V is TRBV19; D is perhaps TRBD1 (6 bases). The germline V gene encodes CDR1 LNHDA and CDR2 SQIVND (reference sequence). CDR3 length: 12 amino acids. The V end lost 6 bases, the J end lost 5 bases, and 10 bases lay between the germline ends. The CDR3 region has the DNA TGTGCCAGTAGGCGGCAGGGGGAGACCCAGTACTTC. Translated: CASRRQGETQYF.

This clone was seen once. The rearrangement uses TRBV28 and TRBJ2-3; TRBD2 matches at 10 bases. The CDR3 consists of 16 residues. The V segment lost 4 bases and the J segment 1 base; nucleotides outside the gene matches: 5. Germline CDR1 MDHEN, CDR2 SYDVKM. The CDR3, as DNA: TGTGCCAGCAGTTCCGCCGGGACTAGCGGCACAGATACGCAGTATTTT. It codes for CASSSAGTSGTDTQYF.

The J gene is TRBJ1-1, the V gene TRBV27; D ambiguous. The germline gives CDR1 MNHEY, CDR2 SMNVEV (reference sequence). Deletions cut 2 bases from V and 4 bases from J, with 14 bases between. The CDR3 runs to 15 residues. In DNA form, the CDR3 reads TGTGCCAGCAGTTTAGGGCCCGGGGTAGGCACTGAAGCTTTCTTT. It translates to CASSLGPGVGTEAFF.

V usage is TRBV5-1 and J usage is TRBJ2-1; tentative D call: TRBD2 (5 bases). V was trimmed by 0 bases and J by 9 bases, leaving 7 bases between them. The CDR3 is 12 residues long. CDR1 and CDR2 (germline): SGHRS, YFSETQ. The CDR3 coding sequence is TGCGCCAGCAGCTTGGGGGCGGGTGAGCAGTTCTTC. This gives the protein CASSLGAGEQFF. The full variable domain, in which reference TRBV5-1 and TRBJ2-1 provide the parts outside the CDR3, is KAGVTQTPRYLIKTRGQQVTLSCSPISGHRSVSWYQQTPGQGLQFLFEYFSETQRNKGNFPGRFSGRQFSNSRSEMNVSTLELGDSALYLCASSLGAGEQFFGPGTRLTVL.

The V call is TRBV18, the J call TRBJ2-2; no reliable D call. The CDR3 is 15 amino acids. The germline CDR1 and CDR2 sequences are KGHSH and LQKENI. Between the trimmed V and J ends, which lost 3 bases and 0 bases, there was a span of 8 bases. The CDR3 coding sequence is TGTGCCAGCTCACCTGAACAGACGAACACCGGGGAGCTGTTTTTT. Translation: CASSPEQTNTGELFF. Supplemented by reference TRBV18 and TRBJ2-2, the full variable domain reads NAGVMQNPRHLVRRRGQEARLRCSPMKGHSHVYWYRQLPEEGLKFMVYLQKENIIDESGMPKERFSAEFPKEGPSILRIQQVVRGDSAAYFCASSPEQTNTGELFFGEGSRLTVL.

The chain couples TRBV6-1 to TRBJ2-5; 13 bases agree with TRBD2. This CDR3 contains 16 residues. Germline V CDR1 and CDR2: MNHNS, SASEGT. The junction had 6 bases not matched to a gene; V was cut back by 3 bases and J by 5 bases. The CDR3: CASSDRLAGGKETQYF. The CDR3 nucleotides read TGTGCCAGCAGTGACAGACTAGCGGGAGGAAAGGAGACCCAGTACTTC.

The chain has TRBV5-6 and TRBJ1-6; 7 nucleotides match TRBD1. Germline values: CDR1 SGHDT, CDR2 YYEEEE. Trimming at V came to 2 bases and at J to 10 bases, leaving 9 bases not matched to a gene. This CDR3 spans 15 amino acids. CDR3 protein: CASSFQTGLSSPLHF. The CDR3 DNA reads TGTGCCAGCAGCTTTCAGACAGGGTTAAGCTCACCCCTCCACTTT.

This clone was seen more than once but under ten times. J is TRBJ2-2 and V is TRBV19; D perhaps matches TRBD2 (5 bases). Trimming removed 7 bases from V and 4 bases from J, with 10 bases in between. The CDR3 extends over 13 amino acids. Germline V CDR1 and CDR2: LNHDA, SQIVND (reference sequence). DNA for the CDR3: TGTGCCAGTACCGGGGTCTTCACCGGGGAGCTGTTTTTT. It encodes CASTGVFTGELFF.

This chain uses TRBV5-4 with TRBJ1-2, with 8 bases identical to TRBD1. This CDR3 region has 14 residues. The germline V gene encodes CDR1 SGHNT and CDR2 YYREEE (reference sequence). V was pared by 2 bases and J by 3 bases, with 3 bases of the junction left unmatched. DNA of the CDR3: TGTGCCAGCAGCTTCCCGACAGGGGACTATGGCTACACCTTC. Protein: CASSFPTGDYGYTF.

This clone has a single count. The rearrangement uses TRBV6-4 and TRBJ2-2; weak D call: TRBD2 (6 bases). There are 18 residues in the CDR3. The germline V gene has CDR1 MRHNA and CDR2 SNTAGT. The V gene lost 5 bases and the J gene lost 1 base, with 20 bases spanning the gap. CDR3 residues: CASSNEPVGTLNTGELFF. In nucleotides, the CDR3 is TGTGCCAGCAGTAACGAACCCGTAGGGACTTTGAACACCGGGGAGCTGTTTTTT.

The gene calls are TRBV6-4 and TRBJ2-2, with D perhaps matching TRBD2 (6 bases). The germline CDR1 and CDR2 sequences are MRHNA and SNTAGT. The length of the CDR3 is 14 residues. V was clipped by 6 bases and J by 5 bases, with 13 bases between them. Here the CDR3 DNA reads TGTGCCAGCAGCAGGGCGGCGGGGACCGGGGAGCTGTTTTTT. Its protein product is CASSRAAGTGELFF.

The genes are TRBV11-2 and TRBJ2-7; tentatively, D is TRBD1 (6 bases). The CDR3 runs 15 residues. Germline CDR1 reads SGHAT; CDR2 reads FQNNGV. V lost 3 bases to trimming and J lost 3 bases, with 15 bases between them. CDR3 sequence reads: CASSLSWAGDYEQYF. CDR3 nucleotide sequence: TGTGCCAGCAGCTTGAGTTGGGCAGGGGACTACGAGCAGTACTTC.

The rearrangement uses TRBV28 and TRBJ2-5; 10 positions agree with TRBD2. V gave up 6 bases and J gave up 4 bases; unmatched junction bases: 26. The CDR3 extends over 21 amino acids. Germline V gene sequence: CDR1 MDHEN, CDR2 SYDVKM. The CDR3 spells CASSPWDSGTLAGGGSETQYF. As DNA, the CDR3 is TGTGCCAGCAGCCCCTGGGATAGCGGAACTTTAGCGGGAGGCGGGTCAGAGACCCAGTACTTC.